These 15 T cell receptor beta chains share one sample of origin, sequenced in a study of T cells in Graves' hyperthyroidism and ophthalmopathy. Amplification yielded TCR beta CDR3 regions, with RNA transcripts as the source. The HTBI set primed first-round TCR CDR3 RT-PCR. TCRdb ran MiXCR on the multiplex PCR reads and lists one entry per CDR3 protein. The sample contains some 420,000 distinct CDR3 sequences, 12% to 15% of which appear only once. Sequenced input: blood. These receptors came from a woman between 18 and 29 years old with Graves' hyperthyroidism.

This clonotype occurred many times. V gene TRBV12-3 or TRBV12-4 combines with J gene TRBJ2-2; 10 bases match TRBD1. This CDR3 spans 18 amino acids. The V gene end was trimmed by 5 bases and the J gene end by 2 bases; junction bases not matched to a gene: 11. The CDR3 DNA is TGTGCCAGCAGTCAGTCCGGGACAGGGGCTCCTAACACCGGGGAGCTGTTTTTT. It is translated as CASSQSGTGAPNTGELFF.

This clonotype was recorded a few times. The chain joins TRBV29-1 to TRBJ2-7, with D perhaps matching TRBD1 (6 bases). The CDR3 is made up of 12 amino acids. CDR1 SQVTM and CDR2 ANQGSEA come from the germline V gene. Trimming shortened V by 6 bases and J by 0 bases, and 9 bases separated the two germline ends. The CDR3 DNA reads TGCAGCGTATCAGGGGTCTCCTACGAGCAGTACTTC. Translated, it gives CSVSGVSYEQYF.

The sample holds many counts of this clonotype. This chain connects TRBV29-1 to TRBJ2-3; either TRBD1 or TRBD2 may fit D (5 bases each). Per the germline V gene, CDR1 is SQVTM and CDR2 is ANQGSEA. CDR3 length: 13 amino acids. V lost 0 bases and J 6 bases, leaving 10 bases between the germline ends. CDR3 DNA: TGCAGCGTTGAAGACCTCGGGGCTGATACGCAGTATTTT. It is translated as CSVEDLGADTQYF.

This clonotype occurred many times. The chain recombines TRBV29-1 with TRBJ2-3; D is unclear. The V end lost 8 bases, the J end lost 1 base, and 10 bases lay between the germline ends. Germline V gene data show CDR1 as SQVTM and CDR2 as ANQGSEA. The CDR3 has 12 residues. The CDR3 reads CSPRLGTDTQYF. CDR3 nucleotide sequence: TGCAGCCCCCGGCTAGGCACAGATACGCAGTATTTT.

This clonotype was recorded many times. The chain employs TRBV6-1 and TRBJ1-2, with 8 bases lining up with TRBD1. Germline V gene sequence: CDR1 MNHNS, CDR2 SASEGT. The V and J ends lost 6 bases and 7 bases, in that order; junction bases with no gene match: 13. The CDR3 runs to 15 residues. DNA of the CDR3: TGTGCCAGCAGCCTTACGGACAGGGATTACTCTGGCTACACCTTC. Translating it yields CASSLTDRDYSGYTF.

About this clonotype itself: Just one base apart from a much larger clone, this may be a read error. The J gene is TRBJ2-7, the V gene TRBV20-1; 13 bases align to TRBD2. The length of the CDR3 is 15 residues. Trimming took 4 bases from V and 6 from J; bases not matched to a gene: 9. The germline gives CDR1 DFQATT, CDR2 SNEGSKA (reference sequence). CDR3 protein: CSATQLAGGLGEQYF. CDR3 sequence (DNA): TGCAGTGCTACCCAACTAGCGGGAGGGCTGGGCGAGCAGTACTTC.

The chain links TRBV14 to TRBJ2-3; perhaps D is TRBD1 or TRBD2 (6 bases each). The CDR3 covers 15 residues. V lost 2 bases and J lost 0, with 9 bases in between. Germline loops: CDR1 SGHDN, CDR2 FVKESK. CDR3 DNA: TGTGCCAGCAGCCAAAGGGGGACTAGCACAGATACGCAGTATTTT. The encoded protein is CASSQRGTSTDTQYF. Full variable domain (rest looked up from reference TRBV14 and TRBJ2-3): EAGVTQFPSHSVIEKGQTVTLRCDPISGHDNLYWYRRVMGKEIKFLLHFVKESKQDESGMPNNRFLAERTGGTYSTLKVQPAELEDSGVYFCASSQRGTSTDTQYFGPGTRLTVL.

This clonotype has just a few counts. The chain has TRBV12-3 or TRBV12-4 and TRBJ1-4, with D possibly TRBD1 on 5 matching bases. V shed 3 bases and J shed 12 bases, with 14 bases lying between them. This CDR3 is 13 amino acids long. CDR3: CASSFGAGGELFF. The CDR3 nucleotides are TGTGCCAGCAGTTTTGGGGCCGGGGGGGAACTGTTTTTT.

The sample holds many counts of this clonotype. V usage is TRBV14 and J usage is TRBJ2-1; the match to TRBD2 covers 8 bases. V trimming: 5 bases; J trimming: 10 bases; junction bases outside the gene matches: 4. This CDR3 is 12 amino acids long. Germline V gene sequence: CDR1 SGHDN, CDR2 FVKESK. As DNA, the CDR3 is TGTGCCAGCAGCACCTTAGCGGGAGAGCAGTTCTTC. Amino acid sequence: CASSTLAGEQFF.

This clonotype appeared many times. The chain employs TRBV9 and TRBJ2-1, with D perhaps given as TRBD1 or TRBD2 (5 bases each). V gave up 3 bases and J gave up 4 bases, with 8 bases separating them. The CDR3 loop spans 13 amino acids. From germline, CDR1 is SGDLS and CDR2 YYNGEE. CDR3 protein: CASSEGTYNEQFF. For the CDR3, the DNA is TGTGCCAGCAGCGAAGGGACGTACAATGAGCAGTTCTTC.

In its sample, this clonotype was seen many times. The rearrangement uses TRBV20-1 and TRBJ2-3; 14 bases fit TRBD2. This CDR3 region has 19 residues. V lost 6 bases, J lost 1 base, and 15 bases stayed unmatched. Germline V CDR1 and CDR2: DFQATT, SNEGSKA (reference sequence). CDR3 DNA: TGCAGTGCGCCTCTACCCCCGGGACTAGCGGGGGCACGCACAGATACGCAGTATTTT. This translates into CSAPLPPGLAGARTDTQYF.

This clonotype showed up many times. The genes are TRBV6-1 and TRBJ1-2; 9 positions agree with TRBD1. J was trimmed by 2 bases and V by 6 bases; bases with no gene match: 7. CDR1 and CDR2 (germline): MNHNS, SASEGT. The CDR3 sequence is 15 residues long. The CDR3 is CASRIRQGENYGYTF. In DNA, the CDR3 is TGTGCCAGCAGAATAAGACAGGGGGAGAACTATGGCTACACCTTC.

This clonotype was seen repeatedly, ten times or more. The J gene is TRBJ2-1, the V gene TRBV12-3 or TRBV12-4, with 9 positions matching TRBD2. Trimming removed 5 bases from V and 6 bases from J; junction bases left unmatched: 8. CDR3 size: 15 residues. CDR3 in DNA: TGTGCCAGCAGTCCCCGGGGAGCGGGAGGCAATGAGCAGTTCTTC. As protein: CASSPRGAGGNEQFF.

V and J are TRBV18 and TRBJ2-2; 9 positions match TRBD1. From germline, CDR1 is KGHSH and CDR2 LQKENI. The CDR3 extends over 16 amino acids. After removal of 0 bases from V and 8 bases from J, the junction contained 7 bases not matched to a gene. DNA for the CDR3: TGTGCCAGCTCACCACCGTCACAGGGGGCGCTTGGGGAGCTGTTTTTT. It is translated as CASSPPSQGALGELFF.

This clonotype was counted at least ten times. Here the CDR3 DNA reads TGTGCCAGCATCGAGACGGGGGGGGGTCCCTACGAGCAGTACTTC. This sequence encodes CASIETGGGPYEQYF. The genes are TRBV28 and TRBJ2-7, with 8 positions matching TRBD2. The CDR3 totals 15 residues. Germline V gene data show CDR1 as MDHEN and CDR2 as SYDVKM. With V trimmed by 7 bases and J by 2 bases, 10 bases remained unmatched.